The sequence of this T cell receptor (beta chain) was determined in a study of blood T cell repertoires in COVID-19. Germline CDR1 and CDR2: LNHDA and SQIVND (reference sequence). This CDR3 has 13 amino acids. Germline trimming cut 3 bases from V and 6 bases from J; bases unmatched to any gene: 2. The data were produced by immunoSEQ multiplex PCR, yet TCRdb's version contains in-frame clones alone and is incomplete. The profile shows 180,000 or so clones, around 85% of them singletons. The sequence derives from a woman older than 75 with acute or convalescent COVID-19. The chain has TRBV19 and TRBJ2-7; 10 nucleotides agree with TRBD2. The sequenced material came from peripheral blood. In DNA, the CDR3 is TGTGCCAGTAGTATGGGACTAGCGACCGAGCAGTACTTC. Its translation: CASSMGLATEQYF.